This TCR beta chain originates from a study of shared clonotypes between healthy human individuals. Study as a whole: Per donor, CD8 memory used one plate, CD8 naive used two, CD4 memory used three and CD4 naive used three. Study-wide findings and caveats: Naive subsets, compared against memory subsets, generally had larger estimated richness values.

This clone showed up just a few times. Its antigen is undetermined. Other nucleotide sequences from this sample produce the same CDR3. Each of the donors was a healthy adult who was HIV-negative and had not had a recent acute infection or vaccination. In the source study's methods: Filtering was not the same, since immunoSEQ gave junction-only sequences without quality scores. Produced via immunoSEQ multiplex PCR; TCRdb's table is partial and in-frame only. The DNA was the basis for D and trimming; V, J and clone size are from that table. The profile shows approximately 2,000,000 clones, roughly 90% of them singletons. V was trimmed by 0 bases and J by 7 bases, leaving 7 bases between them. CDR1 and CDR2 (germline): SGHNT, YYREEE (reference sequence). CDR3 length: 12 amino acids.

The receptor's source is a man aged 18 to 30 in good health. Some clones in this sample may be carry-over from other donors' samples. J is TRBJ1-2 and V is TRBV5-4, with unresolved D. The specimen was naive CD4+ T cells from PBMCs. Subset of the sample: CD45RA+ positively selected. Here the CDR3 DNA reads TGTGCCAGCAGCTTGGAGGTGGGTGGCTACACCTTC. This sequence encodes CASSLEVGGYTF.